This is a list of T cell receptor beta chains from one sample in a study of CD8 T cells in ankylosing spondylitis. TCRdb reanalysed the 5' RACE reads using MiXCR and keeps one entry per CDR3 protein. Of 130,000 or so distinct CDR3 sequences listed, roughly 6.6% are singletons. Sequenced: blood, either unsorted or a sorted T cell fraction (not recorded which). These receptors were taken from a male donor with ankylosing spondylitis or in good health (not recorded which). The CDR3 runs from the conserved cysteine through the conserved F or W. The order of the fields is V gene, D gene, CDR3 length, clone size, J gene, CDR3 DNA, CDR3 protein. The D gene is left open where the match is weak. Some rows mark clone size as missing; the rest say once, few, many or name a class of expanded clone.

v_call: TRBV7-2; d_call: NA; cdr3_length: 13; clone_size: many; j_call: TRBJ1-2; cdr3_nt: TGTGCCAGCAGCTTAGGGTTTATGGGGGGCTACACCTTC; cdr3_aa: CASSLGFMGGYTF
v_call: TRBV5-1; d_call: TRBD2; cdr3_length: 21; clone_size: many; j_call: TRBJ2-1; cdr3_nt: TGCGCCAGCAGCTCGGGGGAGGAGGTAGCGGGAGGGCCGAGCTCCTACAATGAGCAGTTCTTC; cdr3_aa: CASSSGEEVAGGPSSYNEQFF
v_call: TRBV5-1; d_call: NA; cdr3_length: 11; clone_size: many; j_call: TRBJ2-7; cdr3_nt: TGCGCCAGCAGCTTCTCGAACGAGCAGTACTTC; cdr3_aa: CASSFSNEQYF
v_call: TRBV30; d_call: NA; cdr3_length: 15; clone_size: NA; j_call: TRBJ2-2; cdr3_nt: TGTGCCTGGACGGCCCTCGTGGGGAACACCGGGGAGCTGTTTTTT; cdr3_aa: CAWTALVGNTGELFF
v_call: TRBV5-1; d_call: NA; cdr3_length: 15; clone_size: few; j_call: TRBJ2-1; cdr3_nt: TGCGCCAGCAGCTTGGGGACTACAAAGGCCTGGGAGCAGTTCTTC; cdr3_aa: CASSLGTTKAWEQFF
v_call: TRBV14; d_call: TRBD1; cdr3_length: 15; clone_size: few; j_call: TRBJ2-5; cdr3_nt: TGTGCCAGCAGCCGAAGCCGGGACAGGGCGGAGACCCAGTACTTC; cdr3_aa: CASSRSRDRAETQYF
v_call: TRBV7-9; d_call: TRBD2; cdr3_length: 15; clone_size: NA; j_call: TRBJ2-3; cdr3_nt: TGTGCCAGCAGCTCCGGACTAGACCACACAGATACGCAGTATTTT; cdr3_aa: CASSSGLDHTDTQYF
v_call: TRBV5-1; d_call: TRBD1; cdr3_length: 14; clone_size: many; j_call: TRBJ1-1; cdr3_nt: TGCGCCAGCAGCTTGCAGGGGGCGGGAACTGAAGCTTTCTTT; cdr3_aa: CASSLQGAGTEAFF
v_call: TRBV9; d_call: NA; cdr3_length: 14; clone_size: many; j_call: TRBJ2-2; cdr3_nt: TGTGCCAGCAGCTCGTCAGCGAACACCGGGGAGCTGTTTTTT; cdr3_aa: CASSSSANTGELFF
v_call: TRBV7-3; d_call: TRBD2; cdr3_length: 17; clone_size: NA; j_call: TRBJ2-2; cdr3_nt: TGTGCCAGCAGCTCCACTAGCGGACAAAATTGGGCCGGGGAGCTGTTTTTT; cdr3_aa: CASSSTSGQNWAGELFF
v_call: TRBV20-1; d_call: NA; cdr3_length: 13; clone_size: many; j_call: TRBJ1-2; cdr3_nt: TGCAGTGTTAGAGCTGGGGAAGCGGATGGCTACACCTTC; cdr3_aa: CSVRAGEADGYTF
v_call: TRBV24-1; d_call: NA; cdr3_length: 14; clone_size: many; j_call: TRBJ2-7; cdr3_nt: TGTGCCACCAGCCCCGGGACTCTCGCCTACGAGCAGTACTTC; cdr3_aa: CATSPGTLAYEQYF
v_call: TRBV6-1; d_call: TRBD1; cdr3_length: 14; clone_size: many; j_call: TRBJ2-7; cdr3_nt: TGTGCCAGCAGTGAGTCGGGACAGGACCACTTGCAGTACTTC; cdr3_aa: CASSESGQDHLQYF
v_call: TRBV7-2; d_call: TRBD1; cdr3_length: 16; clone_size: many; j_call: TRBJ2-4; cdr3_nt: TGTGCCAGCAGCTTAGGACAGGGGGCGAGACGGGACATTCAGTACTTC; cdr3_aa: CASSLGQGARRDIQYF
v_call: TRBV5-5; d_call: NA; cdr3_length: 11; clone_size: many; j_call: TRBJ1-1; cdr3_nt: TGTGCCAGCAGCCTGGTGGTTGAAGCTTTCTTT; cdr3_aa: CASSLVVEAFF
v_call: TRBV20-1; d_call: NA; cdr3_length: 12; clone_size: many; j_call: TRBJ1-1; cdr3_nt: TGCAGTGTCTGGGTGGCAAACACTGAAGCTTTCTTT; cdr3_aa: CSVWVANTEAFF
v_call: TRBV7-2; d_call: NA; cdr3_length: 12; clone_size: many; j_call: TRBJ2-7; cdr3_nt: TGTGCCAGCAGCTTAGCGTTGTCCGAGCAGTACTTC; cdr3_aa: CASSLALSEQYF
v_call: TRBV29-1; d_call: NA; cdr3_length: 13; clone_size: many; j_call: TRBJ1-2; cdr3_nt: TGCAGCGGTGGACGGAAGGAGGGCTATGGCTACACCTTC; cdr3_aa: CSGGRKEGYGYTF
v_call: TRBV7-3; d_call: NA; cdr3_length: 13; clone_size: many; j_call: TRBJ2-2; cdr3_nt: TGTGCCAGCAGCCCAGGGGTTGGCGGGGAGCTGTTTTTT; cdr3_aa: CASSPGVGGELFF
v_call: TRBV6-2/TRBV6-3; d_call: NA; cdr3_length: 14; clone_size: many; j_call: TRBJ2-7; cdr3_nt: TGTGCCAGCAGTTACCCTACCGACCGATACGAGCAGTACTTC; cdr3_aa: CASSYPTDRYEQYF
v_call: TRBV7-8; d_call: NA; cdr3_length: 17; clone_size: many; j_call: TRBJ2-7; cdr3_nt: TGTGCCAGCAGCTTAGGTGTTGACAGAAGGAGCTCCTACGAGCAGTACTTC; cdr3_aa: CASSLGVDRRSSYEQYF
v_call: TRBV5-1; d_call: NA; cdr3_length: 12; clone_size: many; j_call: TRBJ2-5; cdr3_nt: TGCGCCAGCAGCTTGTACAGGGATGACCAGTACTTC; cdr3_aa: CASSLYRDDQYF
v_call: TRBV20-1; d_call: TRBD2; cdr3_length: 14; clone_size: many; j_call: TRBJ2-5; cdr3_nt: TGCAGTGCTACCTGGACTAGCGGACAAGAGACCCAGTACTTC; cdr3_aa: CSATWTSGQETQYF
v_call: TRBV7-2; d_call: TRBD2; cdr3_length: 14; clone_size: many; j_call: TRBJ2-3; cdr3_nt: TGTGCCAGCAGCTTTAGCGGGTACACAGATACGCAGTATTTT; cdr3_aa: CASSFSGYTDTQYF
v_call: TRBV18; d_call: NA; cdr3_length: 13; clone_size: many; j_call: TRBJ1-3; cdr3_nt: TGTGCCAGCTCAGGGGACTCTGGAAACACCATATATTTT; cdr3_aa: CASSGDSGNTIYF
v_call: TRBV20-1; d_call: TRBD2; cdr3_length: 17; clone_size: many; j_call: TRBJ2-1; cdr3_nt: TGCAGTGCTAGAGAGAGTATAGCGGGAGGGCTCTTGAATGAGCAGTTCTTC; cdr3_aa: CSARESIAGGLLNEQFF
v_call: TRBV7-2; d_call: TRBD1; cdr3_length: 16; clone_size: many; j_call: TRBJ1-2; cdr3_nt: TGTGCCAGCAGCCAATTCGCTGGACAGGGTAACTATGGCTACACCTTC; cdr3_aa: CASSQFAGQGNYGYTF
v_call: TRBV3-1; d_call: TRBD2; cdr3_length: 17; clone_size: NA; j_call: TRBJ2-2; cdr3_nt: TGTGCCAGCAACCATTTTAGCGGGAGGGCCACTGCCGGGGAGCTGTTTTTT; cdr3_aa: CASNHFSGRATAGELFF
v_call: TRBV28; d_call: NA; cdr3_length: 14; clone_size: many; j_call: TRBJ1-4; cdr3_nt: TGTGCCAGCAGTTTGAGGACCCCGAATGAAAAACTGTTTTTT; cdr3_aa: CASSLRTPNEKLFF
v_call: TRBV12-3/TRBV12-4; d_call: NA; cdr3_length: 13; clone_size: NA; j_call: TRBJ2-2; cdr3_nt: TGTGCCAGCAGTTTAACGACAGCCGGGGAGCTGTTTTTT; cdr3_aa: CASSLTTAGELFF
v_call: TRBV4-3; d_call: NA; cdr3_length: 15; clone_size: NA; j_call: TRBJ2-3; cdr3_nt: TGCGCCAGCAGCCAAGAACTGGGTAGCACAGATACGCAGTATTTT; cdr3_aa: CASSQELGSTDTQYF
v_call: TRBV10-3; d_call: NA; cdr3_length: 14; clone_size: many; j_call: TRBJ2-7; cdr3_nt: TGTGCCATCAGTGAGTCATCAGAAGCCTACGAGCAGTACTTC; cdr3_aa: CAISESSEAYEQYF
v_call: TRBV28; d_call: TRBD1; cdr3_length: 14; clone_size: many; j_call: TRBJ2-7; cdr3_nt: TGTGCCAGCACTCCTGGGACAGGGTGGTACGAGCAGTACTTC; cdr3_aa: CASTPGTGWYEQYF
v_call: TRBV7-9; d_call: NA; cdr3_length: 13; clone_size: many; j_call: TRBJ2-3; cdr3_nt: TGTGCCAGCAGCTTAGATGGAGACATGACGCAGTATTTT; cdr3_aa: CASSLDGDMTQYF
v_call: TRBV18; d_call: NA; cdr3_length: 14; clone_size: NA; j_call: TRBJ2-2; cdr3_nt: TGTGCCAGCTCCCCCAGATCGAGCACCGGGGAGCTGTTTTTT; cdr3_aa: CASSPRSSTGELFF
v_call: TRBV20-1; d_call: NA; cdr3_length: 16; clone_size: many; j_call: TRBJ2-1; cdr3_nt: TGCAGTGCCAAAACACCCGGCCGGGGCTCCTACAATGAGCAGTTCTTC; cdr3_aa: CSAKTPGRGSYNEQFF
v_call: TRBV6-6; d_call: NA; cdr3_length: 13; clone_size: many; j_call: TRBJ2-7; cdr3_nt: TGTGCCAGCGGGGCAAGCGGCACCTACGAGCAGTACTTC; cdr3_aa: CASGASGTYEQYF
v_call: TRBV12-3/TRBV12-4; d_call: NA; cdr3_length: 11; clone_size: NA; j_call: TRBJ2-7; cdr3_nt: TGTGCCAGCCGGGGGACCTACGAGCAGTACTTC; cdr3_aa: CASRGTYEQYF
v_call: TRBV19; d_call: NA; cdr3_length: 14; clone_size: NA; j_call: TRBJ2-2; cdr3_nt: TGTGCCAGTTGTTTTAGCGTCTCCACCGGGGAGCTGTTTTTT; cdr3_aa: CASCFSVSTGELFF
v_call: TRBV11-2; d_call: TRBD1; cdr3_length: 20; clone_size: NA; j_call: TRBJ2-7; cdr3_nt: TGTGCCAGCAGCTTAGTATGGGTTGGCCCCCCGACAGGGGGCTCCTACGAGCAGTACTTC; cdr3_aa: CASSLVWVGPPTGGSYEQYF
v_call: TRBV6-5; d_call: TRBD2; cdr3_length: 19; clone_size: many; j_call: TRBJ2-1; cdr3_nt: TGTGCCAGCAGTTACTCGAATCTAATCCGGGCGGGAGTCTACAATGAGCAGTTCTTC; cdr3_aa: CASSYSNLIRAGVYNEQFF
v_call: TRBV5-1; d_call: NA; cdr3_length: 13; clone_size: many; j_call: TRBJ1-1; cdr3_nt: TGCGCCAGCAGCTTGGCACGGAACACTGAAGCTTTCTTT; cdr3_aa: CASSLARNTEAFF
v_call: TRBV7-2; d_call: TRBD2; cdr3_length: 15; clone_size: NA; j_call: TRBJ2-1; cdr3_nt: TGTGCCAGCAGCCCCTGGGCGGGAGGGCACAATGAGCAGTTCTTC; cdr3_aa: CASSPWAGGHNEQFF
v_call: TRBV7-6; d_call: NA; cdr3_length: 13; clone_size: many; j_call: TRBJ2-2; cdr3_nt: TGTGCCAGCAGCTTATATGTTTCCGGGGAGCTGTTTTTT; cdr3_aa: CASSLYVSGELFF
v_call: TRBV10-2; d_call: TRBD1; cdr3_length: 14; clone_size: NA; j_call: TRBJ1-6; cdr3_nt: TGCGCCAGCAGTGAGCCGGGACAGGGGACCCCCCTCCACTTT; cdr3_aa: CASSEPGQGTPLHF
v_call: TRBV20-1; d_call: TRBD2; cdr3_length: 13; clone_size: many; j_call: TRBJ2-1; cdr3_nt: TGCAGTGCTAGGGGTAGCGGGAAGAATGAGCAGTTCTTC; cdr3_aa: CSARGSGKNEQFF
v_call: TRBV20-1; d_call: NA; cdr3_length: 11; clone_size: many; j_call: TRBJ2-7; cdr3_nt: TGCAGTGCCCGGGACGTCTACGAGCAGTACTTC; cdr3_aa: CSARDVYEQYF
v_call: TRBV5-1; d_call: NA; cdr3_length: 13; clone_size: many; j_call: TRBJ2-2; cdr3_nt: TGCGCCAGCAGCTTGCGTGGCGCCGGGGAGCTGTTTTTT; cdr3_aa: CASSLRGAGELFF
v_call: TRBV5-1; d_call: NA; cdr3_length: 14; clone_size: many; j_call: TRBJ2-2; cdr3_nt: TGCGCCAGCAGCCCTGGACAGACAACCGGGGAGCTGTTTTTT; cdr3_aa: CASSPGQTTGELFF
v_call: TRBV12-3/TRBV12-4; d_call: TRBD2; cdr3_length: 16; clone_size: many; j_call: TRBJ2-7; cdr3_nt: TGTGCCAGCAGTTTCCTATTAGGGCTAGCGGGAGGTGAGCAGTACTTC; cdr3_aa: CASSFLLGLAGGEQYF
v_call: TRBV12-3/TRBV12-4; d_call: NA; cdr3_length: 12; clone_size: many; j_call: TRBJ2-5; cdr3_nt: TGTGCCAGCAGTGACATCTTAGAGACCCAGTACTTC; cdr3_aa: CASSDILETQYF
v_call: TRBV7-2; d_call: TRBD1; cdr3_length: 14; clone_size: few; j_call: TRBJ2-7; cdr3_nt: TGTGCCAGCAGCCATACAGGGGGCCCTGGGGAGCAGTACTTC; cdr3_aa: CASSHTGGPGEQYF
v_call: TRBV9; d_call: NA; cdr3_length: 16; clone_size: many; j_call: TRBJ1-3; cdr3_nt: TGTGCCAGCAGCGCTATGGGGGGATACTCTGGAAACACCATATATTTT; cdr3_aa: CASSAMGGYSGNTIYF
v_call: TRBV20-1; d_call: TRBD2; cdr3_length: 15; clone_size: NA; j_call: TRBJ2-7; cdr3_nt: TGCAGTGCTAGAGAACTAGCGGGGACTAGAGGCGAGCAGTACTTC; cdr3_aa: CSARELAGTRGEQYF
v_call: TRBV10-3; d_call: TRBD1; cdr3_length: 16; clone_size: many; j_call: TRBJ1-5; cdr3_nt: TGTGCCATCAGTGAAGGGGGCAGGAATAGCAATCAGCCCCAGCATTTT; cdr3_aa: CAISEGGRNSNQPQHF
v_call: TRBV5-1; d_call: NA; cdr3_length: 13; clone_size: many; j_call: TRBJ2-7; cdr3_nt: TGCGCCAGCAGCGCTACTTGGGGTTACGAGCAGTACTTC; cdr3_aa: CASSATWGYEQYF
v_call: TRBV12-3/TRBV12-4; d_call: NA; cdr3_length: 15; clone_size: many; j_call: TRBJ2-7; cdr3_nt: TGTGCCAGCAGTTTTGGGGGGCAGCCTATGTACGAGCAGTACTTC; cdr3_aa: CASSFGGQPMYEQYF
v_call: TRBV24-1; d_call: TRBD1; cdr3_length: 15; clone_size: many; j_call: TRBJ2-1; cdr3_nt: TGTGCCACCAGTATCTTGGACAGGGATTACAATGAGCAGTTCTTC; cdr3_aa: CATSILDRDYNEQFF
v_call: TRBV24-1; d_call: NA; cdr3_length: 12; clone_size: many; j_call: TRBJ2-1; cdr3_nt: TGTGCCACCGGGGAGACCTACAATGAGCAGTTCTTC; cdr3_aa: CATGETYNEQFF
v_call: TRBV5-1; d_call: NA; cdr3_length: 14; clone_size: few; j_call: TRBJ2-5; cdr3_nt: TGCGCCAGCAGCTTGGGTGGGGTTGGAGAGACCCAGTACTTC; cdr3_aa: CASSLGGVGETQYF